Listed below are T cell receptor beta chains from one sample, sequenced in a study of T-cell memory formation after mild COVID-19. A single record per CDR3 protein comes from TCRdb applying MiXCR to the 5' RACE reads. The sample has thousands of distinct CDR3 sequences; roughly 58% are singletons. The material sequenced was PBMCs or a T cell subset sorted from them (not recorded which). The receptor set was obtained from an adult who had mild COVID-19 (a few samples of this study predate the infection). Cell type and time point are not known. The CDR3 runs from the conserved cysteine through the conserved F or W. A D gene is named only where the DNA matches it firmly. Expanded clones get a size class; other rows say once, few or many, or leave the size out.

CDR3: CASVQGVYEQYF
DNA: TGTGCCAGCGTACAGGGGGTTTACGAGCAGTACTTC
size: -
J: TRBJ2-7
D: TRBD1
V: TRBV2

CDR3: CASSWRSSGSFDEQFF
DNA: TGCGCCAGCAGCTGGCGATCTAGCGGGAGTTTCGATGAGCAGTTCTTC
size: -
J: TRBJ2-1
D: TRBD2
V: TRBV5-1

CDR3: CSALRQGDSPLHF
DNA: TGCAGTGCCCTTAGACAGGGCGATTCACCCCTCCACTTT
size: medium-sized
J: TRBJ1-6
D: TRBD1
V: TRBV20-1

CDR3: CASSFRGLVTQYF
DNA: TGTGCCAGCAGCTTCCGGGGTTTGGTGACCCAGTACTTC
size: -
J: TRBJ2-5
D: -
V: TRBV7-9

CDR3: CSGGLQGDETQYF
DNA: TGCAGCGGCGGGTTACAGGGGGACGAGACCCAGTACTTC
size: -
J: TRBJ2-5
D: TRBD1
V: TRBV29-1

CDR3: CASSETSGRGYEQYF
DNA: TGTGCCAGCAGCGAGACTAGCGGGAGGGGCTACGAGCAGTACTTC
size: -
J: TRBJ2-7
D: TRBD2
V: TRBV7-8

CDR3: CAISEPDSHSGANVLTF
DNA: TGTGCCATCAGTGAGCCGGACAGTCACTCTGGGGCCAACGTCCTGACTTTC
size: -
J: TRBJ2-6
D: -
V: TRBV10-3

CDR3: CASSFGTGDGNTIYF
DNA: TGTGCCAGCAGCTTCGGGACAGGGGATGGAAACACCATATATTTT
size: many
J: TRBJ1-3
D: TRBD1
V: TRBV5-4

CDR3: CASALGYEQYF
DNA: TGTGCCAGCGCCCTGGGCTACGAGCAGTACTTC
size: -
J: TRBJ2-7
D: -
V: TRBV25-1

CDR3: CASGASGWVTQYF
DNA: TGTGCCAGCGGGGCTAGTGGTTGGGTTACGCAGTATTTT
size: -
J: TRBJ2-3
D: -
V: TRBV6-5

CDR3: CASSSNAGGWTGELFF
DNA: TGTGCCAGCAGCTCAAACGCAGGGGGATGGACCGGGGAGCTGTTTTTT
size: -
J: TRBJ2-2
D: TRBD1
V: TRBV7-9

CDR3: CASSLDKAYGYTF
DNA: TGTGCCAGCAGCCTCGACAAGGCCTATGGCTACACCTTC
size: -
J: TRBJ1-2
D: -
V: TRBV5-6

CDR3: CASSLRAGGHNEQFF
DNA: TGTGCCAGCAGCTTACGAGCGGGAGGGCACAATGAGCAGTTCTTC
size: -
J: TRBJ2-1
D: TRBD2
V: TRBV7-2

CDR3: CASTPSTTQYQETQYF
DNA: TGTGCCAGCACCCCCTCGACTACTCAATACCAAGAGACCCAGTACTTC
size: medium-sized
J: TRBJ2-5
D: -
V: TRBV7-2

CDR3: CASSLLDSLYEQYF
DNA: TGTGCCAGCAGCTTACTGGACAGTCTCTACGAGCAGTACTTC
size: -
J: TRBJ2-7
D: -
V: TRBV5-6

CDR3: CSTVDNEQFF
DNA: TGCAGCACCGTCGATAATGAGCAGTTCTTC
size: medium-sized
J: TRBJ2-1
D: -
V: TRBV29-1

CDR3: CASSLQETQYF
DNA: TGCGCCAGCAGCTTGCAAGAGACCCAGTACTTC
size: -
J: TRBJ2-5
D: -
V: TRBV5-1

CDR3: CASSIGQGASYEQYF
DNA: TGTGCCAGCAGCATTGGACAGGGGGCTTCCTACGAGCAGTACTTC
size: medium-sized
J: TRBJ2-7
D: TRBD1
V: TRBV11-1

CDR3: CASSYSGSEAFF
DNA: TGTGCCAGCAGTTACTCAGGGAGTGAAGCTTTCTTT
size: -
J: TRBJ1-1
D: -
V: TRBV6-6

CDR3: CASSQGPPDVDTQYF
DNA: TGTGCCAGCAGCCAAGGACCCCCGGACGTAGATACGCAGTATTTT
size: medium-sized
J: TRBJ2-3
D: -
V: TRBV4-2

CDR3: CSAMFPRDRVEQYF
DNA: TGCAGTGCTATGTTTCCCCGGGACAGGGTTGAGCAGTACTTC
size: medium-sized
J: TRBJ2-7
D: TRBD1
V: TRBV20-1

CDR3: CASSLVIGVNTEAFF
DNA: TGTGCCAGCAGTTTAGTGATCGGAGTTAACACTGAAGCTTTCTTT
size: -
J: TRBJ1-1
D: -
V: TRBV12-3/TRBV12-4

CDR3: CASSYHNTGELFF
DNA: TGTGCCAGCAGCTATCACAACACCGGGGAGCTGTTTTTT
size: -
J: TRBJ2-2
D: -
V: TRBV7-3

CDR3: CASSPRDTQYF
DNA: TGTGCCAGCAGTCCTAGAGATACGCAGTATTTT
size: -
J: TRBJ2-3
D: -
V: TRBV2

CDR3: CASSQEGGISYNEQFF
DNA: TGTGCCAGCAGCCAAGAGGGCGGGATCTCCTACAATGAGCAGTTCTTC
size: once
J: TRBJ2-1
D: -
V: TRBV4-2

CDR3: CATSLTGRGADTQYF
DNA: TGTGCCACCAGTCTTACGGGTAGGGGTGCAGATACGCAGTATTTT
size: many
J: TRBJ2-3
D: -
V: TRBV2

CDR3: CASSPSDRFTEAFF
DNA: TGTGCCAGCAGTCCCTCGGACAGATTCACTGAAGCTTTCTTT
size: -
J: TRBJ1-1
D: -
V: TRBV12-3/TRBV12-4

CDR3: CASSLSLTTGPTGELFF
DNA: TGTGCCAGCAGCTTAAGCTTGACCACAGGGCCCACCGGGGAGCTGTTTTTT
size: medium-sized
J: TRBJ2-2
D: -
V: TRBV7-2

CDR3: CASSLRDGSYEQYF
DNA: TGTGCCAGCAGCCTCCGGGACGGGTCCTACGAGCAGTACTTC
size: once
J: TRBJ2-7
D: -
V: TRBV6-2/TRBV6-3

CDR3: CASSFRTSTARGEQYF
DNA: TGTGCCAGCAGCTTTCGGACTAGCACTGCCCGGGGGGAGCAGTACTTC
size: -
J: TRBJ2-7
D: TRBD2
V: TRBV13

CDR3: CASGLVRPSGVQETQYF
DNA: TGTGCTAGTGGTTTGGTTCGGCCTAGCGGGGTCCAAGAGACCCAGTACTTC
size: -
J: TRBJ2-5
D: TRBD2
V: TRBV12-5

CDR3: CASSYTGRGNTIYF
DNA: TGTGCCAGCAGCTACACAGGGCGGGGAAACACCATATATTTT
size: once
J: TRBJ1-3
D: -
V: TRBV7-9

CDR3: CASSGGVGGRGETQYF
DNA: TGTGCCAGCAGTGGAGGGGTAGGTGGCAGGGGAGAGACCCAGTACTTC
size: -
J: TRBJ2-5
D: -
V: TRBV27

CDR3: CASSLTGTGYTF
DNA: TGCGCCAGCAGCTTGACAGGGACCGGCTACACCTTC
size: medium-sized
J: TRBJ1-2
D: -
V: TRBV5-1

CDR3: CASSYGEDYGELFF
DNA: TGTGCCAGCAGTTACGGGGAGGACTACGGGGAGCTGTTTTTT
size: medium-sized
J: TRBJ2-2
D: -
V: TRBV6-6

CDR3: CASSLEAGATDTQYF
DNA: TGTGCCAGCAGCTTAGAGGCGGGGGCCACAGATACGCAGTATTTT
size: once
J: TRBJ2-3
D: -
V: TRBV7-3

CDR3: CASRRVTVDNEQFF
DNA: TGTGCCAGCAGGAGGGTGACCGTTGACAATGAGCAGTTCTTC
size: -
J: TRBJ2-1
D: -
V: TRBV6-5

CDR3: CSATLSGGEAFF
DNA: TGCAGTGCGACCCTATCGGGAGGGGAAGCTTTCTTT
size: -
J: TRBJ1-1
D: -
V: TRBV20-1

CDR3: CISVPEARRLAVTTDTQYF
DNA: -
size: many
J: TRBJ2-3
D: -
V: TRBV7-5

CDR3: CASSLPLGNTGELFF
DNA: TGTGCCAGCAGCTTACCCCTCGGGAACACCGGGGAGCTGTTTTTT
size: medium-sized
J: TRBJ2-2
D: -
V: TRBV13

CDR3: CASSSGTSGGYNEQFF
DNA: TGTGCCAGCAGTTCGGGGACTAGCGGGGGCTACAATGAGCAGTTCTTC
size: -
J: TRBJ2-1
D: TRBD2
V: TRBV27

CDR3: CASSQGRDSYNEQFF
DNA: TGCGCCAGCAGCCAAGGAAGGGACAGCTACAATGAGCAGTTCTTC
size: medium-sized
J: TRBJ2-1
D: TRBD1
V: TRBV4-1

CDR3: CASSEGGQTYEQYF
DNA: TGTGCCAGCAGTGAAGGGGGACAGACCTACGAGCAGTACTTC
size: medium-sized
J: TRBJ2-7
D: TRBD1
V: TRBV2

CDR3: CASRQGQGIDEQFF
DNA: TGTGCCAGCAGACAGGGACAGGGAATCGATGAGCAGTTCTTC
size: -
J: TRBJ2-1
D: TRBD1
V: TRBV12-3/TRBV12-4